Given below is one TCR beta chain in context. Its matching antigen is unknown. CDR3 size: 17 residues. CDR1 is SNHLY and CDR2 is FYNNEI in the germline V gene. V was shortened by 4 bases and J by 7 bases, with 25 bases between the two germline ends. This entry is derived from a study of tumor-infiltrating lymphocytes in localized non-small cell lung cancer. Study-level background: Tumor tissue and non-adjacent uninvolved lung came from each patient.

Findings and caveats of the study: Immunotypes IM1 and IM2 had similar TCR-derived T-cell fractions. Tumors had more T cell infiltration than uninvolved lung, per TCRbeta sequencing and CD3 counts. TCR sequencing covered a subset of patients with enough tissue.

TCRdb's copy holds only in-frame clones and misses some; the assay was immunoSEQ multiplex PCR. The table lists about 13,000 clones, around two thirds of them singletons. The J gene is TRBJ2-5, the V gene TRBV2, with D perhaps being TRBD1 or TRBD2 (5 bases each). The sequence was collected from a human donor with non-small cell lung cancer. The sequenced material came from uninvolved lung tissue not adjacent to the tumor. As DNA, the CDR3 is TGTGCCAGCAGTGGAGGTGGGGGTTGGAGGAGTGTCGGGACCCAGTACTTC. As protein: CASSGGGGWRSVGTQYF.